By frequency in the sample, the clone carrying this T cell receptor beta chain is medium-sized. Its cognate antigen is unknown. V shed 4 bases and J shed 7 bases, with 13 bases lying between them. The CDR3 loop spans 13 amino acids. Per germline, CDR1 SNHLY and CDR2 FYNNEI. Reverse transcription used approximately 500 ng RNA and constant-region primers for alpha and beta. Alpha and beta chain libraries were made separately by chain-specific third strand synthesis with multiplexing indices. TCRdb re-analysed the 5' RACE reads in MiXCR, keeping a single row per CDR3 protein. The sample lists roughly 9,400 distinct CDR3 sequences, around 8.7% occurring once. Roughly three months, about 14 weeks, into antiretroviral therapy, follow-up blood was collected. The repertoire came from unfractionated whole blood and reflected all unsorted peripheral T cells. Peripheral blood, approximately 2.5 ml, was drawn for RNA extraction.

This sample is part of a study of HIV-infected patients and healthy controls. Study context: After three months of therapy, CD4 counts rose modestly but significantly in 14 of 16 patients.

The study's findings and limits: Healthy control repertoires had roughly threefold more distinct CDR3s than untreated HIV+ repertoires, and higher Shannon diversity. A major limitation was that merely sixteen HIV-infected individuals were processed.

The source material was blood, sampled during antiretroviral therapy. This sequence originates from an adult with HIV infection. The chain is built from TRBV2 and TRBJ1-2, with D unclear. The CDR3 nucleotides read TGTGCCAGCAGTGGTCCAGGTTGGTTTGGCTACACCTTC. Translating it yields CASSGPGWFGYTF.